This T cell receptor (beta chain) was documented in a study of shared clonotypes between healthy human individuals. General study points: Among a few donors, approximately 5.4% of naive CD4 clonotypes were found in common.

Each sample came from a Caucasian adult donor living in Nashville, Tennessee. CCR7-negative CD45RA+ TemRA cells were pooled with CD45RO+ cells for CD8 memory. Comment on this clone: Antigen unknown.

Measured with immunoSEQ multiplex PCR; TCRdb has only the in-frame clones, and not every one. The profile covers just under 95,000 clones, with approximately 75% appearing a single time and around half taken by the ten largest. The CDR3 length is 12 residues. The ends were cut back, 2 bases at V and 6 bases at J, with 7 bases in the middle. From germline, CDR1 is SGHRS and CDR2 YFSETQ. The TCR originated in a man aged 30 to 45 in good health. This sequence joins TRBV5-1 and TRBJ2-3; D is uncertain. Sequenced input: memory CD8+ T cells sorted from blood. Subset denoted: CD45RO+ cells pooled with CCR7-negative TemRA cells. CDR3 sequence (DNA): TGCGCCAGCAGCTTCGCAGACGATACGCAGTATTTT. It is translated as CASSFADDTQYF.